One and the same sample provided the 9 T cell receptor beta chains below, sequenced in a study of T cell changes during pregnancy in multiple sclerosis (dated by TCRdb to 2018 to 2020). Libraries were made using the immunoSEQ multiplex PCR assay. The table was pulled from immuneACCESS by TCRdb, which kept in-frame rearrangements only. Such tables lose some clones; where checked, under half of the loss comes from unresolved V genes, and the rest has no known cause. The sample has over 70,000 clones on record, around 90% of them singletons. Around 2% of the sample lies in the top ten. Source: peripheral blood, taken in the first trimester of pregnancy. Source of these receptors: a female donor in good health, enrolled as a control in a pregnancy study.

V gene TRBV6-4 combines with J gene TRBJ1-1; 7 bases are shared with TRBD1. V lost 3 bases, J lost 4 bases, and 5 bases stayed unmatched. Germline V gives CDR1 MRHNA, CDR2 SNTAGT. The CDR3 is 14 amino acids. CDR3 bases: TGTGCCAGCAGTGAGGGGCAGGGGGTCACTGAAGCTTTCTTT. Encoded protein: CASSEGQGVTEAFF.

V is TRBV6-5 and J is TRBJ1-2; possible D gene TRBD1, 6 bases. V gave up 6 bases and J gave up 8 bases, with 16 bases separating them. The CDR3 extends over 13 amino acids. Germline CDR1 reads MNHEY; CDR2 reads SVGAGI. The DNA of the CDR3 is TGTGCCAGCAGACAACGACAGGTTTGGGGCTACACCTTC. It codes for CASRQRQVWGYTF.

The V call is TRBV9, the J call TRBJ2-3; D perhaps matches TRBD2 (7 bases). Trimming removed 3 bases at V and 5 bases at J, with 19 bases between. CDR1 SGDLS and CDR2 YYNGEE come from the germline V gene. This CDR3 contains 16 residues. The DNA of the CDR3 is TGTGCCAGCAGCGGCGAAGGGGAGGGGGGAGTAGATACGCAGTATTTT. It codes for CASSGEGEGGVDTQYF.

The CDR3 DNA follows: TGCGCCAGCAGCCAAGGCGTACAGGGGACGGAGTATTTT. It specifies CASSQGVQGTEYF. This chain links TRBV4-1 with TRBJ2-3; 7 bases are shared with TRBD1. Trimming cost V 1 base and J 13 bases; bases outside gene matches: 8. Germline V lookup: CDR1 MGHRA, CDR2 YSYEKL. This CDR3 is 13 amino acids long.

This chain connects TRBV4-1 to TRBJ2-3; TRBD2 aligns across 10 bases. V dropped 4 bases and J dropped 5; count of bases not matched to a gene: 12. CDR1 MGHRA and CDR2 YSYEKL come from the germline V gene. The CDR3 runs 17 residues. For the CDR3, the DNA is TGCGCCAGCAGCCCTAGCGGCAGCGGGGGGGGGAAAGATACGCAGTATTTT. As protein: CASSPSGSGGGKDTQYF.

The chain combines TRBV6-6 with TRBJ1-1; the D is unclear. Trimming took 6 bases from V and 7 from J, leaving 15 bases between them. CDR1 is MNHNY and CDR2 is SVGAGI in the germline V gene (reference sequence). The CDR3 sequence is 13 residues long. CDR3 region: CASSPDGNFEAFF. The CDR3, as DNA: TGTGCCAGCAGCCCGGACGGGAATTTTGAAGCTTTCTTT.

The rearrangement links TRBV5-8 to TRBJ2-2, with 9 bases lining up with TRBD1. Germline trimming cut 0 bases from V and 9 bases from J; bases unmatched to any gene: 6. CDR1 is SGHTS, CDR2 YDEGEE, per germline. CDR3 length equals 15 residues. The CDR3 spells CASSLAGTGGRELFF. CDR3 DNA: TGTGCCAGCAGCTTGGCGGGCACAGGGGGCCGGGAGCTGTTTTTT.

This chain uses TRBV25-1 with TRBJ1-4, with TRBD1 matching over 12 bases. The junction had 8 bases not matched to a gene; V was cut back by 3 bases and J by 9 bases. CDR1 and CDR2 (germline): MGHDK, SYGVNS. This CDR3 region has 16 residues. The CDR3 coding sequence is TGTGCCAGCAGTGACGGCGGGACAGGGGGCAAGAAAAAACTGTTTTTT. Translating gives CASSDGGTGGKKKLFF.

This chain's CDR3 is CASSRGQGAPNTEAFF. CDR3 nucleotides: TGTGCCAGTAGTAGGGGACAGGGGGCCCCGAACACTGAAGCTTTCTTT. The chain uses TRBV19 and TRBJ1-1; 12 nucleotides line up with TRBD1. The germline gives CDR1 LNHDA, CDR2 SQIVND (reference sequence). The CDR3 extends over 16 amino acids. V trimming: 4 bases; J trimming: 1 base; junction bases outside the gene matches: 4.